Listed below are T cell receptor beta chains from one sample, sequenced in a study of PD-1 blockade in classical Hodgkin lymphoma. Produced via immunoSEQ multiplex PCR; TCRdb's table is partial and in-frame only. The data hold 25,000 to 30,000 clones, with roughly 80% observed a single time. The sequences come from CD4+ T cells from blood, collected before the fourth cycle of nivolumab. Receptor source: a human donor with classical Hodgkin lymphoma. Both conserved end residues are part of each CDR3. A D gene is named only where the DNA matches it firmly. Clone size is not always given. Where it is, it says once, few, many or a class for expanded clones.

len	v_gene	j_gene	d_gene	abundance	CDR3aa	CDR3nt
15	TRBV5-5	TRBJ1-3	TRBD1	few	CASSIDRGLGNTIYF	TGTGCCAGCAGCATCGACAGGGGGCTGGGAAACACCATATATTTT
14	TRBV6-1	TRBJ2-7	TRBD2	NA	CASSDTSGTYEQYF	TGTGCCAGCAGTGATACTAGCGGAACCTACGAGCAGTACTTC
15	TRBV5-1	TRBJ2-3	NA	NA	CASSLSLQSTDTQYF	TGCGCCAGCAGCCTCTCCCTGCAGAGCACAGATACGCAGTATTTT
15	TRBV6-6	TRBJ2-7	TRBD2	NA	CASGEGQVSSYEQYF	TGTGCCAGTGGGGAGGGGCAGGTGAGCTCCTACGAGCAGTACTTC
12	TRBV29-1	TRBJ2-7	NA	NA	CSVRDGKDEQYF	TGCAGCGTACGGGACGGGAAAGACGAGCAGTACTTC
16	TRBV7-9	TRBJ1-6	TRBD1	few	CASSFPGTGGGSPLHF	TGTGCCAGCAGCTTTCCCGGGACAGGGGGCGGATCACCCCTCCACTTT
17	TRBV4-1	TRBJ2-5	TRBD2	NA	CASSQIMSGGLQETQYF	TGCGCCAGCAGCCAAATAATGAGCGGGGGCCTACAAGAGACCCAGTACTTC
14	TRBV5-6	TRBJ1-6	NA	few	CASSLMGAGSPLHF	TGTGCCAGCAGCTTGATGGGGGCCGGTTCACCCCTCCACTTT
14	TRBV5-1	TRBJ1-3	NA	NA	CASSPSGSGNTIYF	TGCGCCAGCAGCCCCTCAGGCTCTGGAAACACCATATATTTT
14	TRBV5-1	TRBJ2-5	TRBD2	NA	CASSFLRGGETQYF	TGCGCCAGCAGCTTTTTGCGGGGAGGGGAGACCCAGTACTTC
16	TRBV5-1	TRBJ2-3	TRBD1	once	CASNPGQGVYTDTQYF	TGCGCCAGCAACCCGGGACAGGGGGTTTACACAGATACGCAGTATTTT
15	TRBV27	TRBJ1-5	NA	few	CASTPGGNSNQPQHF	TGTGCCAGCACCCCTGGGGGAAATAGCAATCAGCCCCAGCATTTT
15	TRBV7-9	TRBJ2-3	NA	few	CASSLRVSSTDTQYF	TGTGCCAGCAGCTTGAGGGTCAGTTCAACAGATACGCAGTATTTT
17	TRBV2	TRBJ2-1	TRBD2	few	CASSDGTSFLSYNEQFF	TGTGCCAGCAGTGATGGGACTAGCTTTCTGTCCTACAATGAGCAGTTCTTC
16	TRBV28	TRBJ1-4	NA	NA	CASTSETGTGNEKLFF	TGTGCCAGCACCTCAGAGACCGGGACGGGGAATGAAAAACTGTTTTTT
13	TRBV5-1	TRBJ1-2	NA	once	CASSLKAGRGYTF	TGCGCCAGCAGCTTAAAGGCAGGGCGTGGCTACACCTTC
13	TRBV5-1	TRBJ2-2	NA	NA	CASNRLGAGELFF	TGCGCCAGCAATCGGTTGGGGGCCGGGGAGCTGTTTTTT
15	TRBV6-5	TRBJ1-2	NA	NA	CASTPLGAANYGYTF	TGTGCCAGCACCCCGTTAGGGGCCGCTAACTATGGCTACACCTTC
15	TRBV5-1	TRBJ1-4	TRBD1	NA	CASSFAGTENEKLFF	TGCGCCAGCAGCTTTGCCGGGACAGAAAATGAAAAACTGTTTTTT
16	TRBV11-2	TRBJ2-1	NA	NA	CASSFQGGRYNNEQFF	TGTGCCAGCAGCTTCCAGGGGGGACGATACAACAATGAGCAGTTCTTC
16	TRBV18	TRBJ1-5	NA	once	CASSPSSGRNEGPQHF	TGTGCCAGCTCACCATCGTCCGGACGGAACGAAGGACCCCAGCATTTT
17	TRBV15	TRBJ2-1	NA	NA	CATSRDTRWSSYNEQFF	TGTGCCACCAGCAGAGACACGAGGTGGAGCTCCTACAATGAGCAGTTCTTC
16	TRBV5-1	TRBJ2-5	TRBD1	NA	CAGAAMGTGGGETQYF	TGCGCCGGAGCGGCGATGGGGACAGGGGGCGGTGAGACCCAGTACTTC
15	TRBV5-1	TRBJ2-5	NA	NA	CASSLALSTSGTQYF	TGCGCCAGCAGCTTGGCCCTTAGCACCTCGGGGACCCAGTACTTC
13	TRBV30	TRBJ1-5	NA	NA	CAWGTFERQPQHF	TGTGCCTGGGGAACGTTCGAACGTCAGCCCCAGCATTTT
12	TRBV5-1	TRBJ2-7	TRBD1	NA	CASGWDSYEQYF	TGCGCCAGCGGATGGGACAGCTACGAGCAGTACTTC
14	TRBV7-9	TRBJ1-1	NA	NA	CASSLQGLHTEAFF	TGTGCCAGCAGCTTACAGGGGCTTCACACTGAAGCTTTCTTT
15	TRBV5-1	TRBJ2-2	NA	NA	CASSNTDGTRGELFF	TGCGCCAGCAGCAATACAGACGGAACCCGCGGGGAGCTGTTTTTT
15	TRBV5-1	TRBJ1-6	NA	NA	CASSFEGVANSPLHF	TGCGCCAGCAGCTTTGAGGGGGTGGCTAATTCACCCCTCCACTTT
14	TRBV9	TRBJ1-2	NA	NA	CASSPRGENYGYTF	TGTGCCAGCAGCCCCCGGGGGGAGAACTATGGCTACACCTTC
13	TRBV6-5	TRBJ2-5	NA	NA	CASSYWAGTTQYF	TGTGCCAGCAGTTACTGGGCGGGAACGACCCAGTACTTC
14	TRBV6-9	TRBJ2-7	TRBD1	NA	CASSYSRQGYEQYF	TGTGCCAGCAGTTACTCGAGACAGGGATACGAGCAGTACTTC
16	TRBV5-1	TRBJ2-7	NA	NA	CASSEDPGTFLYEQYF	TGCGCCAGCAGCGAAGACCCCGGGACTTTCCTCTACGAGCAGTACTTC
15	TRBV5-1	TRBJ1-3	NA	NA	CASSPDGWVRNTIYF	TGCGCCAGCAGCCCTGATGGGTGGGTTCGAAACACCATATATTTT
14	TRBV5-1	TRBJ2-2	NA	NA	CASSLAGATGELFF	TGCGCCAGCAGCTTGGCCGGGGCCACCGGGGAGCTGTTTTTT
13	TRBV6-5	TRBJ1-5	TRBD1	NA	CASTPQGNQPQHF	TGTGCCAGTACCCCACAGGGGAATCAGCCCCAGCATTTT
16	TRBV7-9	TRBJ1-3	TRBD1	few	CASSTRDRGSGNTIYF	TGTGCCAGCAGCACCCGGGACAGGGGAAGTGGAAACACCATATATTTT
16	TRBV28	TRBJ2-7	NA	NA	CASSPSDGGGGYEQYF	TGTGCCAGCAGTCCATCGGACGGCGGGGGCGGCTACGAGCAGTACTTC
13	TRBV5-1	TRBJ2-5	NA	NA	CASRSSPGETQYF	TGCGCCAGCAGATCGTCCCCTGGGGAGACCCAGTACTTC
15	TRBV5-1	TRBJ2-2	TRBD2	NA	CASSPPSGGAGELFF	TGCGCCAGCAGCCCGCCTAGCGGGGGGGCCGGGGAGCTGTTTTTT
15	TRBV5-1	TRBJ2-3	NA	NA	CASSPLNGDTDTQYF	TGCGCCAGCAGCCCTCTGAACGGGGACACAGATACGCAGTATTTT
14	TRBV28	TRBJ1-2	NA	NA	CASREGRVVYGYTF	TGTGCCAGCAGGGAAGGCAGGGTCGTCTATGGCTACACCTTC
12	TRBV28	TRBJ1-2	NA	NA	CASSLDHYGYTF	TGTGCCAGCAGTTTGGACCACTATGGCTACACCTTC
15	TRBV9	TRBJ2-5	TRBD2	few	CASSVGLAGGETQYF	TGTGCCAGCAGCGTAGGTCTAGCGGGGGGAGAGACCCAGTACTTC
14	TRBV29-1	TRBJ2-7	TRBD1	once	CSVDDGTGRYEQYF	TGCAGCGTTGACGATGGGACAGGGCGGTACGAGCAGTACTTC
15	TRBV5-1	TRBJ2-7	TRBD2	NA	CASSLDYSVPSGGYF	TGCGCCAGCAGCTTGGATTACTCCGTCCCTAGCGGGGGATACTTC